The present TCR beta chain was sequenced within a study of CD8 T cells in ankylosing spondylitis. This clonotype came up many times. Quantitative 5'-RACE with molecular barcodes produced the TCR beta libraries. TCRdb ran MiXCR on the 5' RACE reads and lists one entry per CDR3 protein. The sample lists 150,000 to 200,000 distinct CDR3 sequences, roughly 20% occurring once. With 5 bases clipped from V and 5 bases from J, the junction kept 3 bases outside the gene matches. This CDR3 has 14 amino acids. The V gene's germline CDR1 is SEHNR and CDR2 FQNEAQ (reference sequence). This TCR was sampled from a male donor aged 5 to 29 with ankylosing spondylitis or in good health (not recorded which). This chain joins TRBV7-9 and TRBJ1-4; 9 bases match TRBD1. The sample consisted of blood, either unsorted or a sorted T cell fraction (not recorded which). CDR3 sequence reads: CASSHRGQNEKLFF. DNA of the CDR3: TGTGCCAGCAGCCACAGGGGGCAAAATGAAAAACTGTTTTTT.